The present T cell receptor beta chain was sequenced within a study of PD-1 blockade in mismatch repair-deficient tumors. Findings and caveats of the study: Approximately 140 unique blood TCRs came from expansion to three of seven peptides. Tumor-resident clones, often undetectable pretreatment in blood, expanded then contracted after pembrolizumab.

Libraries were prepared by immunoSEQ multiplex PCR; TCRdb keeps only in-frame clonotypes and omits some of them. The data hold approximately 10,000 clones, with 75% to 95% observed a single time. As regards this clone: Its antigen is unknown.

Time point reported: approximately ten-day in vitro stimulation with candidate neoantigen peptide 3. An approximately nine-day in vitro culture was run per each of seven reactive peptides. Baseline for clone expansion was a parallel culture with no peptide. Specimen: cells cultured in vitro, collected from a patient treated with pembrolizumab. The clonotype was recovered from an adult with mismatch repair-deficient cancer.

This CDR3 is CASSLLGHSYNEQFF. The CDR3 region has the DNA TGTGCCAGCAGCTTGTTGGGACATTCCTACAATGAGCAGTTCTTC. The chain joins TRBV5-4 to TRBJ2-1; tentative D call: TRBD1 (6 bases). CDR3 length equals 15 residues. V lost 1 base and J lost 1, with 9 bases in between. CDR1 is SGHNT, CDR2 YYREEE, per germline (reference sequence).